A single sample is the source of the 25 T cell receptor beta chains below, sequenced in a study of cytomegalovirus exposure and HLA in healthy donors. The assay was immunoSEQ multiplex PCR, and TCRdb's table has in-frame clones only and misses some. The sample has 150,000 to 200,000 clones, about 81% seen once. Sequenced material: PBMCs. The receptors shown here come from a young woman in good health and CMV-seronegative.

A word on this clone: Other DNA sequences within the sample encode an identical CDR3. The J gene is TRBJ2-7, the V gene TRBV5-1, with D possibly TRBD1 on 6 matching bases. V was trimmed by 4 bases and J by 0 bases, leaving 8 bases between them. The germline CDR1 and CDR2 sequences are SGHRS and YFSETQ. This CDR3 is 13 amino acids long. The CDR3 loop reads CASSPDSSYEQYF. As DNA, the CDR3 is TGCGCCAGCAGCCCGGACAGCTCCTACGAGCAGTACTTC. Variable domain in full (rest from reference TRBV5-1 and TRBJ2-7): KAGVTQTPRYLIKTRGQQVTLSCSPISGHRSVSWYQQTPGQGLQFLFEYFSETQRNKGNFPGRFSGRQFSNSRSEMNVSTLELGDSALYLCASSPDSSYEQYFGPGTRLTVT.

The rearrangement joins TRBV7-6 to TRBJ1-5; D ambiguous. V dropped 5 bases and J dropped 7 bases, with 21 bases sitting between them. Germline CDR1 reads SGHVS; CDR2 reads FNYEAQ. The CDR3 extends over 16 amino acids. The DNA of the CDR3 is TGTGCCAGCAGCCCAGATGCGGCCCTTAATGGGCAGCCCCAGCATTTT. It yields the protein CASSPDAALNGQPQHF.

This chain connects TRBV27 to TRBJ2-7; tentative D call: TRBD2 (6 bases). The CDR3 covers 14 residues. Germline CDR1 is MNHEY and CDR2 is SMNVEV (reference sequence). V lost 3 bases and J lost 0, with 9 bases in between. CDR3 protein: CASSFPGGSYEQYF. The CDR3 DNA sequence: TGTGCCAGCAGTTTCCCCGGGGGCTCCTACGAGCAGTACTTC.

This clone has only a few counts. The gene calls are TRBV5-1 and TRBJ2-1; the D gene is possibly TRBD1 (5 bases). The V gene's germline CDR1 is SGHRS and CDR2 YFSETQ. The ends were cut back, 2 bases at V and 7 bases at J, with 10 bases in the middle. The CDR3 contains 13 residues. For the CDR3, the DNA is TGCGCCAGCAGCTTTCTGGGGCCGAATGAGCAGTTCTTC. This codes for CASSFLGPNEQFF.

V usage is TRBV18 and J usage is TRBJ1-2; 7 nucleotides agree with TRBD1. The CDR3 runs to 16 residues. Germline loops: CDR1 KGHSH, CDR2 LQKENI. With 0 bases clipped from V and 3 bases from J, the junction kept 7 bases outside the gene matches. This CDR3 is CASSPPQGSLDYGYTF. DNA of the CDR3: TGTGCCAGCTCACCACCACAGGGGAGTTTAGACTATGGCTACACCTTC.

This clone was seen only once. CDR3 DNA sequence: TGCGCCAGCAGCCAAGACGGGCGGGGAGGGAGCTCCTACGAGCAGTACTTC. Amino acids: CASSQDGRGGSSYEQYF. This chain links TRBV4-1 with TRBJ2-7; 7 bases are shared with TRBD2. V lost 0 bases, J lost 0 bases, and 8 bases stayed unmatched. The CDR3 is 17 amino acids. The germline gives CDR1 MGHRA, CDR2 YSYEKL.

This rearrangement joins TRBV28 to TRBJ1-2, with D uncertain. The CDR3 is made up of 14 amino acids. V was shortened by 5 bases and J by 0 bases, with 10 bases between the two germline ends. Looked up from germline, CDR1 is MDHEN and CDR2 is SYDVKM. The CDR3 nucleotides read TGTGCCAGCAGTCTTTGGGGAGCTAACTATGGCTACACCTTC. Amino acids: CASSLWGANYGYTF.

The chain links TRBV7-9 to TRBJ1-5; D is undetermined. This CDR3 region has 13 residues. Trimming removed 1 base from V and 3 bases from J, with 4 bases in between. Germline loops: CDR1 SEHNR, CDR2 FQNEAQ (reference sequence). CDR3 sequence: CASSLGANQPQHF. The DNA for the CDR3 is TGTGCCAGCAGCTTAGGGGCCAATCAGCCCCAGCATTTT. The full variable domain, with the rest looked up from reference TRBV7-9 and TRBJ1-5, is DTGVSQNPRHKITKRGQNVTFRCDPISEHNRLYWYRQTLGQGPEFLTYFQNEAQLEKSRLLSDRFSAERPKGSFSTLEIQRTEQGDSAMYLCASSLGANQPQHFGDGTRLSIL.

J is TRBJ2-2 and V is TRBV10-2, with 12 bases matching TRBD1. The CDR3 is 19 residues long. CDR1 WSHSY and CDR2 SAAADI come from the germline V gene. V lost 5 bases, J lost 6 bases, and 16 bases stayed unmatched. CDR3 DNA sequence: TGCGCCAGCAGTCTCCGGGACAGGGGGCGGATCGCTACTCCCGGGGAGCTGTTTTTT. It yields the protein CASSLRDRGRIATPGELFF.

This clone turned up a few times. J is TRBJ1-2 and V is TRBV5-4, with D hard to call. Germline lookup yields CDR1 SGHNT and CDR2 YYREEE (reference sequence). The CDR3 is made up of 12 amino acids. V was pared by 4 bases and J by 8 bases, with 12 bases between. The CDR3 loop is CASSIWSEGYTF. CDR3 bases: TGTGCCAGCAGCATTTGGAGCGAGGGCTACACCTTC. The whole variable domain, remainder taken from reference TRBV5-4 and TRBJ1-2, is ETGVTQSPTHLIKTRGQQVTLRCSSQSGHNTVSWYQQALGQGPQFIFQYYREEENGRGNFPPRFSGLQFPNYSSELNVNALELDDSALYLCASSIWSEGYTFGSGTRLTVV.

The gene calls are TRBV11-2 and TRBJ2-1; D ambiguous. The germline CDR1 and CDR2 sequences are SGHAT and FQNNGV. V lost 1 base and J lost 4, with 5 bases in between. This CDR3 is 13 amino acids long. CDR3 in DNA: TGTGCCAGCAGCTTAGTCCAGTACAATGAGCAGTTCTTC. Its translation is CASSLVQYNEQFF.

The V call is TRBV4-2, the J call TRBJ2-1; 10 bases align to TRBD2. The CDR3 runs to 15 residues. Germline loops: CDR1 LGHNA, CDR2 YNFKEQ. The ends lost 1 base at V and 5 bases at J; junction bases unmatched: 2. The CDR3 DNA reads TGTGCCAGCAGCCAAGGGACTAGCGGTAACAATGAGCAGTTCTTC. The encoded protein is CASSQGTSGNNEQFF.

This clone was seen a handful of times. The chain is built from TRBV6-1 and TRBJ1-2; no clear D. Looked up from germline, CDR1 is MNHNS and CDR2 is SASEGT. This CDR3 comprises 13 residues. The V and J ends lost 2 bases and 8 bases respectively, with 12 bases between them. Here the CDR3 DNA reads TGTGCCAGCAGTGAACCGACACTTAGAGGCTACACCTTC. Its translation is CASSEPTLRGYTF.

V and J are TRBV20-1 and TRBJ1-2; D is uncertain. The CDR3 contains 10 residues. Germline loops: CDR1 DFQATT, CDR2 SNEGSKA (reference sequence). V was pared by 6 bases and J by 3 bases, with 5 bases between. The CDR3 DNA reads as TGCAGTGCCGTCGACTATGGCTACACCTTC. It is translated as CSAVDYGYTF.

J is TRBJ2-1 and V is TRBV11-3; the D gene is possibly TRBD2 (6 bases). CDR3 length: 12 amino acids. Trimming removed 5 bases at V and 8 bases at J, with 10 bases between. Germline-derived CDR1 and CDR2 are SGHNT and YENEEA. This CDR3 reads CASSITGDEQFF. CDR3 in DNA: TGTGCCAGCAGCATAACGGGAGATGAGCAGTTCTTC. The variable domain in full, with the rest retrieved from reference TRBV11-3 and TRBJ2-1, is EAGVVQSPRYKIIEKKQPVAFWCNPISGHNTLYWYLQNLGQGPELLIRYENEEAVDDSQLPKDRFSAERLKGVDSTLKIQPAELGDSAVYLCASSITGDEQFFGPGTRLTVL.

CDR3 in amino acids: CASSEGGTGSSLRGYTF. The DNA of the CDR3 is TGTGCCAGCAGTGAAGGGGGGACAGGGAGTTCATTGAGGGGCTACACCTTC. The J gene is TRBJ1-2, the V gene TRBV6-1; 9 positions agree with TRBD1. From germline, CDR1 is MNHNS and CDR2 SASEGT. This CDR3 has 17 residues. The J segment lost 8 bases and the V segment lost 1 base, leaving 14 bases of the junction unmatched.

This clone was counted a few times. CDR3 nucleotides: TGTGCCAGCAGCCCAGGACAGAGTGCAGATACGCAGTATTTT. It is translated as CASSPGQSADTQYF. The rearrangement uses TRBV5-4 and TRBJ2-3; a weak D match, TRBD1 (6 bases). Per germline, CDR1 SGHNT and CDR2 YYREEE (reference sequence). The CDR3 spans 14 residues. Trimming pared 4 bases from V and 4 bases from J, leaving 13 bases between.

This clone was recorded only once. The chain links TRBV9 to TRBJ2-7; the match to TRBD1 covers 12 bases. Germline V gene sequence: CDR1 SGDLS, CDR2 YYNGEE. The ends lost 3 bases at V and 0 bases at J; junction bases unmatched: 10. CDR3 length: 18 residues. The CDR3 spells CASSAAPGQGAHSYEQYF. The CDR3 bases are TGTGCCAGCAGCGCCGCCCCGGGACAGGGGGCTCACTCCTACGAGCAGTACTTC. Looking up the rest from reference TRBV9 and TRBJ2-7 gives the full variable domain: DSGVTQTPKHLITATGQRVTLRCSPRSGDLSVYWYQQSLDQGLQFLIQYYNGEERAKGNILERFSAQQFPDLHSELNLSSLELGDSALYFCASSAAPGQGAHSYEQYFGPGTRLTVT.

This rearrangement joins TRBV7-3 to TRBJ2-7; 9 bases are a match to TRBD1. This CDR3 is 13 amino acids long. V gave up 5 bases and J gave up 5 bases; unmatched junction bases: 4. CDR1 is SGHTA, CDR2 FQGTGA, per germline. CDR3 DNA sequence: TGTGCCAGCAGCCGGGACAGGGTAAACGAGCAGTACTTC. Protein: CASSRDRVNEQYF.

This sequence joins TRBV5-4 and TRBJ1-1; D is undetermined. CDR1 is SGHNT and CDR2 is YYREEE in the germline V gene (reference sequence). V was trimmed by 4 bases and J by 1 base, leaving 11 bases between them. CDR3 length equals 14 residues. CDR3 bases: TGTGCCAGCAGCCCCTCAACAAAGAACACTGAAGCTTTCTTT. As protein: CASSPSTKNTEAFF.

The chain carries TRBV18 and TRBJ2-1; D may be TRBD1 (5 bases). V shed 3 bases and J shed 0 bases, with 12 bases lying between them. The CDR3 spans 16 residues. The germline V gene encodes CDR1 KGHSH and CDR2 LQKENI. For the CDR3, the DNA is TGTGCCAGCTCACCGGGGCCCCGGAGCTCCTACAATGAGCAGTTCTTC. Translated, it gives CASSPGPRSSYNEQFF.

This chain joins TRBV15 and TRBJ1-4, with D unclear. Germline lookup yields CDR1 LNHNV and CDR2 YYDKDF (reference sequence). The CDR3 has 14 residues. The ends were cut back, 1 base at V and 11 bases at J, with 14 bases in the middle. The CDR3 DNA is TGTGCCACCAGCAGAGGCGGGGTCCCTGAGAAACTGTTTTTT. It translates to CATSRGGVPEKLFF.

The DNA of the CDR3 is TGCGCCAGCAGCTTTGACACCCTAACTGAAGCTTTCTTT. The encoded protein is CASSFDTLTEAFF. The rearrangement joins TRBV5-1 to TRBJ1-1; D remains unclear. Trimming took off 2 bases at V and 5 bases at J, with 10 bases between the two ends. The length of the CDR3 is 13 residues. Germline loops: CDR1 SGHRS, CDR2 YFSETQ.

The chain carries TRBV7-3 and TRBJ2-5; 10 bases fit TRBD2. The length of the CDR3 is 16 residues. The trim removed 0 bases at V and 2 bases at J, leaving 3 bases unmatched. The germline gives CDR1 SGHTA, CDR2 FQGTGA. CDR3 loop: CASSLTPAGGQETQYF. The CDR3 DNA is TGTGCCAGCAGCTTAACGCCAGCGGGGGGGCAAGAGACCCAGTACTTC. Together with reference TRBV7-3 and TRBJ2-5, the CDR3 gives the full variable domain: GAGVSQTPSNKVTEKGKYVELRCDPISGHTALYWYRQSLGQGPEFLIYFQGTGAADDSGLPNDRFFAVRPEGSVSTLKIQRTERGDSAVYLCASSLTPAGGQETQYFGPGTRLLVL.

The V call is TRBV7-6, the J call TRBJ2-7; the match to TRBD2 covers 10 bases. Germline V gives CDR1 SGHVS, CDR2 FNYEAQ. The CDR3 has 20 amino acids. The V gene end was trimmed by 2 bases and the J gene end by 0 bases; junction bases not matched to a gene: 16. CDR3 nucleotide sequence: TGTGCCAGCAGCTTAATTGGGGGAACTAGCGGGATTGGAAGCTCCTACGAGCAGTACTTC. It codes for CASSLIGGTSGIGSSYEQYF.